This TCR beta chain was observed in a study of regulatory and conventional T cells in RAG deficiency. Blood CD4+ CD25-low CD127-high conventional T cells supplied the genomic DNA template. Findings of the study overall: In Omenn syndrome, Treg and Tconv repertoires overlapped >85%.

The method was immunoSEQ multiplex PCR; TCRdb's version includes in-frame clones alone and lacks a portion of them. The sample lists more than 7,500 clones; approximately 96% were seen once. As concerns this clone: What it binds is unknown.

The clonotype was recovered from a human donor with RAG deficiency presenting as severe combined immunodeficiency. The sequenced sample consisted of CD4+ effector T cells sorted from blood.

CDR3 nucleotides: TGCGCCAGCAGTCACAGGGGGAATACGCAGTATTTT. Its protein is CASSHRGNTQYF. This chain links TRBV4-1 with TRBJ2-3; TRBD1 matches 8 bases. The CDR3 is 12 amino acids. Trimming cost V 6 bases and J 7 bases; bases outside gene matches: 3. Per the germline V gene, CDR1 is MGHRA and CDR2 is YSYEKL.